The 6 T cell receptor beta chains listed next were all sequenced from one sample in a study of T cells after posttransplantation cyclophosphamide. Data came from immunoSEQ multiplex PCR; TCRdb stores just in-frame clones and leaves some out. The sample presents some 23,000 clones, none singletons. Sequenced input: PBMCs. These receptor sequences come from a woman between 50 and 59 years old in good health, CMV-negative, and a related stem cell transplant donor.

This clone has ten or more counts. The chain uses TRBV6-4 and TRBJ2-1; possible D gene TRBD1, 5 bases. V was clipped by 4 bases and J by 5 bases, with 9 bases between them. The CDR3 sequence is 13 residues long. Germline CDR1 and CDR2: MRHNA and SNTAGT. The CDR3 region is CASSVGADNEQFF. The CDR3 nucleotides are TGTGCCAGCAGTGTTGGGGCCGACAATGAGCAGTTCTTC.

This clone has at least ten counts. The V gene is TRBV9, the J gene TRBJ1-2; TRBD1 is a possible D gene (6 bases). The V and J ends lost 0 bases and 7 bases respectively, with 16 bases between them. The CDR3 is made up of 15 amino acids. The germline V gene encodes CDR1 SGDLS and CDR2 YYNGEE. This chain's CDR3 is CASSVAPAGASGYTF. The CDR3 region has the DNA TGTGCCAGCAGCGTAGCTCCAGCAGGGGCTAGTGGCTACACCTTC.

This clone was detected ten times or more. This chain connects TRBV21-1 to TRBJ2-2; the table gives TRBD2 as D, unverified against the DNA. TRBV21-1 is a known pseudogene. This CDR3 comprises 18 residues. This CDR3 reads CASSKVQLAGGSTGELFF. The CDR3 DNA sequence: TGTGCCAGCAGCAAAGTACAACTAGCGGGGGGATCTACCGGGGAGCTGTTTTTT.

At least ten counts were recorded for this clone. This chain links TRBV7-9 with TRBJ1-1; TRBD1 might be the D (6 bases). The CDR3 totals 13 residues. Trimming removed 5 bases from V and 8 bases from J, with 15 bases in between. Germline values: CDR1 SEHNR, CDR2 FQNEAQ (reference sequence). The CDR3 is CASSKGRGGEAFF. In DNA form, the CDR3 reads TGTGCCAGCAGCAAAGGACGAGGGGGAGAAGCTTTCTTT.

In its sample, this clone was seen many times. The V gene is TRBV2, the J gene TRBJ2-2; 9 bases line up with TRBD1. With 7 bases clipped from V and 6 bases from J, the junction kept 6 bases outside the gene matches. The germline V gene has CDR1 SNHLY and CDR2 FYNNEI. This CDR3 region has 14 residues. The CDR3 DNA is TGTGCCAGCACGGGACAGGGAAGAGCCGGGGAGCTGTTTTTT. It translates to CASTGQGRAGELFF.

This clone was recorded at least ten times. This chain uses TRBV10-3 with TRBJ2-6, with 10 bases fitting TRBD1. The CDR3 has 16 amino acids. With V trimmed by 5 bases and J by 2 bases, 3 bases remained unmatched. Germline-derived CDR1 and CDR2 are ENHRY and SYGVKD. The CDR3 DNA reads as TGTGCCATCAGTCCGACAGGGGGCCCTGGGGCCAACGTCCTGACTTTC. This sequence encodes CAISPTGGPGANVLTF.